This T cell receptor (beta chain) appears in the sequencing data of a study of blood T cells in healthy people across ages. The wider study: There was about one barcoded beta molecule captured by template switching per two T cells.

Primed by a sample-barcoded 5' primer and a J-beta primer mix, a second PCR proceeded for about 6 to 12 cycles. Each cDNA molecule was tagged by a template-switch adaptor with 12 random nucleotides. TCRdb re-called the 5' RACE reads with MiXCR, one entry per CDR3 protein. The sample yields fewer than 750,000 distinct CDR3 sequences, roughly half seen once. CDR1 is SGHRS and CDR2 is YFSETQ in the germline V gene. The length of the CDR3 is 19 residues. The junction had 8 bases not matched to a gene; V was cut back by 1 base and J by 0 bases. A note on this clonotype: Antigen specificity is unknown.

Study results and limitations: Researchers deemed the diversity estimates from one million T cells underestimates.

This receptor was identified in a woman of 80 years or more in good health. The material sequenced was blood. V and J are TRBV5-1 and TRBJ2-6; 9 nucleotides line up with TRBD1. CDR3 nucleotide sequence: TGCGCCAGCAGCTTGCCTAGTGGGACAGGGATCTCTGGGGCCAACGTCCTGACTTTC. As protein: CASSLPSGTGISGANVLTF. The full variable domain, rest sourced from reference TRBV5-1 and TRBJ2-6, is KAGVTQTPRYLIKTRGQQVTLSCSPISGHRSVSWYQQTPGQGLQFLFEYFSETQRNKGNFPGRFSGRQFSNSRSEMNVSTLELGDSALYLCASSLPSGTGISGANVLTFGAGSRLTVL.